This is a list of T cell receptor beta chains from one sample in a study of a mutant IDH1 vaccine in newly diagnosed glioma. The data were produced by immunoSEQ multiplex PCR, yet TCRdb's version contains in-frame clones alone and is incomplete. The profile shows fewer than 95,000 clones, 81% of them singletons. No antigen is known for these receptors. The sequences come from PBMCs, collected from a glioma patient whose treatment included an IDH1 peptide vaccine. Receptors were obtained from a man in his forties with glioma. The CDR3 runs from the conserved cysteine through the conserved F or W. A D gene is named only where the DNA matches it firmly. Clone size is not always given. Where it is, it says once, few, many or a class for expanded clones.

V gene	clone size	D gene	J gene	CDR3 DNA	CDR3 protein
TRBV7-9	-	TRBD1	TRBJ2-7	TGTGCCAGCAGCCTCCGGGACAGGGGCCACGAGCAGTACTTC	CASSLRDRGHEQYF
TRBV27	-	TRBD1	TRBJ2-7	TGTGCCAGCAGTGCCCTGGGGAGGACAGGGTACCACGAGCAGTACTTC	CASSALGRTGYHEQYF
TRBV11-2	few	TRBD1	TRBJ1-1	TGTGCCAGCAGCTTTCAGACAGGGAAAGCTTTCTTT	CASSFQTGKAFF
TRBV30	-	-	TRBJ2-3	TGTGCCTGGGGTCTGAGTGGGGCCCGCACAGATACGCAGTATTTT	CAWGLSGARTDTQYF
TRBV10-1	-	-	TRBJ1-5	TGCGCCAGCACCCACCGGGGGCGGGAAGGGCAGCCCCAGCATTTT	CASTHRGREGQPQHF
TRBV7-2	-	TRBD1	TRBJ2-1	TGTGCCAGCAGCAGGGACAGGGACTCCTACAATGAGCAGTTCTTC	CASSRDRDSYNEQFF
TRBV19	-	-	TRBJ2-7	TGTGCCAGTAGCCGACAAGAGGATCTCCCCGAGCAGTACTTC	CASSRQEDLPEQYF
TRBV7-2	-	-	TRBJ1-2	TGTGCCAGCACCCTGGGGACCTATGGCTACACCTTC	CASTLGTYGYTF
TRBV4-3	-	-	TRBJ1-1	TGCGCCAGCAGCCAAGCTTGGTTCGGGGCGCCGACTGAAGCTTTCTTT	CASSQAWFGAPTEAFF
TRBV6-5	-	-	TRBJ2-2	TGTGCCAGCATTCCTGGGGGGCCGGGCGGGGAGCTGTTTTTT	CASIPGGPGGELFF
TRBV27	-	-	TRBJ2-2	TGTGCCAGCAAGCTTAGTAGTATCGGGGAGCTGTTTTTT	CASKLSSIGELFF
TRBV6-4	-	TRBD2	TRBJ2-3	TGTGCCAGCAGTGACTCTGCGGGGGGGATGGATACGCAGTATTTT	CASSDSAGGMDTQYF
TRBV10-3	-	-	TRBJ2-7	TGTGCCATCAGTGAGTCGAGGGCGAACTACGAGCAGTACTTC	CAISESRANYEQYF
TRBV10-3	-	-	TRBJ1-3	TGTGCCATCAGCCGGGCAGGGACGGACTTTGGAAACACCATATATTTT	CAISRAGTDFGNTIYF
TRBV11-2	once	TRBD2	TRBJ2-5	TGTGCCAGCAGACTAGCGGGGGGTCGCCAAGAGACCCAGTACTTC	CASRLAGGRQETQYF
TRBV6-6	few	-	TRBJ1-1	TGTGCCAGCTTTAAGGGTGAGAACACTGAAGCTTTCTTT	CASFKGENTEAFF
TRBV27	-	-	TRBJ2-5	TGTGCCAGCAGTTTTCAGGGGGAGACCCAGTACTTC	CASSFQGETQYF
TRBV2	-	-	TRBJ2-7	TGTGCCAGCAGTTACGACACCAGCTACGAGCAGTACTTC	CASSYDTSYEQYF
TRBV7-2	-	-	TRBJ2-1	TGTGCCAGCAGCTTCTACAGGGACATTTTCTACAATGAGCAGTTCTTC	CASSFYRDIFYNEQFF
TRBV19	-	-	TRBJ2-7	TGTGCCAGTAGCCAGATTTACGGACACGAAGCCTACGAGCAGTACTTC	CASSQIYGHEAYEQYF
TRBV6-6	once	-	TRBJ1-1	TGTGCCAGCAGCTATATACAGGGCTCTGGGGGTGAAGCTTTCTTT	CASSYIQGSGGEAFF
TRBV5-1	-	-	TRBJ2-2	TGCGCCAGCACCACTGGGGCGGCCGGGGAGCTGTTTTTT	CASTTGAAGELFF
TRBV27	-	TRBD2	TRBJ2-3	TGTGCCAGCAGTCCCGGGACTAGTGCGGATACGCAGTATTTT	CASSPGTSADTQYF
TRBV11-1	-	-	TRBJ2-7	TGTGCCAGCAGCCGAGGGCGGAAAGGGGTCTCCTACGAGCAGTACTTC	CASSRGRKGVSYEQYF
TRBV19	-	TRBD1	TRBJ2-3	TGTGCCAGTAGTTGGACAGGGTCGAGCACAGATACGCAGTATTTT	CASSWTGSSTDTQYF